A single sample is the source of the 30 T cell receptor beta chains below, sequenced in a study of T cell changes during pregnancy in multiple sclerosis. Produced via immunoSEQ multiplex PCR; TCRdb's table is partial and in-frame only. The data hold around 110,000 clones, with 85% to 95% observed a single time. The material sequenced was peripheral blood, taken after pregnancy. Receptor source: a female donor with multiple sclerosis, enrolled in a pregnancy study.

The chain joins TRBV27 to TRBJ1-2; 10 nucleotides agree with TRBD1. J lost 6 bases, V lost 2 bases, and 9 bases had no gene match. This CDR3 spans 16 amino acids. Germline CDR1 is MNHEY and CDR2 is SMNVEV (reference sequence). CDR3 region: CASSLRQTGGGDGYTF. The DNA of the CDR3 is TGTGCCAGCAGTTTAAGACAGACAGGGGGCGGGGATGGCTACACCTTC.

V gene TRBV6-1 combines with J gene TRBJ2-1; D not certain. The CDR3 has 11 residues. V lost 4 bases and J lost 9, with 7 bases in between. Germline V CDR1 and CDR2: MNHNS, SASEGT. CDR3 region: CASSGLFEQFF. The DNA for the CDR3 is TGTGCCAGCAGTGGGCTCTTTGAGCAGTTCTTC.

This clone was found once. The chain couples TRBV27 to TRBJ1-5; TRBD1 aligns across 9 bases. V lost 5 bases and J lost 4; bases outside the gene matches: 6. The CDR3 consists of 15 residues. Germline V CDR1 and CDR2: MNHEY, SMNVEV (reference sequence). The CDR3 here is CASSPQTGGNQPQHF. Here the CDR3 DNA reads TGTGCCAGCAGTCCACAGACAGGGGGAAATCAGCCCCAGCATTTT.

The chain recombines TRBV5-4 with TRBJ2-3; the match to TRBD2 covers 9 bases. With 4 bases clipped from V and 0 bases from J, the junction kept 3 bases outside the gene matches. This CDR3 region has 15 residues. In germline, CDR1 is SGHNT, CDR2 YYREEE (reference sequence). The CDR3 DNA reads TGTGCCAGCAGCGGAACTAGCGGGAGCACAGATACGCAGTATTTT. This codes for CASSGTSGSTDTQYF. The variable domain in full, with the rest retrieved from reference TRBV5-4 and TRBJ2-3, is ETGVTQSPTHLIKTRGQQVTLRCSSQSGHNTVSWYQQALGQGPQFIFQYYREEENGRGNFPPRFSGLQFPNYSSELNVNALELDDSALYLCASSGTSGSTDTQYFGPGTRLTVL.

The J gene is TRBJ1-1, the V gene TRBV28; D unresolved. Trimming removed 2 bases from V and 7 bases from J, with 8 bases in between. Per germline, CDR1 MDHEN and CDR2 SYDVKM. The CDR3 extends over 12 amino acids. The CDR3 here is CASSLRLSEAFF. The CDR3 region has the DNA TGTGCCAGCAGTTTACGTTTGAGTGAAGCTTTCTTT.

This rearrangement joins TRBV7-9 to TRBJ1-2, with 9 bases that match TRBD1. Unmatched junction bases numbered 7, after V lost 5 bases and J lost 3 bases. This CDR3 has 15 amino acids. The germline V gene encodes CDR1 SEHNR and CDR2 FQNEAQ (reference sequence). The CDR3 DNA reads TGTGCCAGCAGCCGAGACAGGGGGAGTTACTATGGCTACACCTTC. It translates to CASSRDRGSYYGYTF.

This chain joins TRBV10-3 and TRBJ1-2; 10 positions match TRBD1. J gave up 3 bases and V 6 bases, and 10 bases lay outside the gene matches. CDR1 and CDR2 (germline): ENHRY, SYGVKD. The CDR3 has 16 amino acids. The CDR3 sequence is CAISRSQGQGHYGYTF. The CDR3 DNA is TGTGCCATCAGCCGAAGCCAGGGACAGGGGCACTATGGCTACACCTTC.

This chain uses TRBV5-1 with TRBJ2-7, with TRBD1 matching 7 bases. Germline V gives CDR1 SGHRS, CDR2 YFSETQ. J gave up 1 base and V 4 bases, and 5 bases lay outside the gene matches. CDR3 length equals 14 residues. This chain's CDR3 is CASSGLGQSYEQYF. The CDR3 DNA sequence: TGCGCCAGCAGCGGGCTGGGACAGTCCTACGAGCAGTACTTC.

This chain connects TRBV28 to TRBJ1-4; 10 nucleotides line up with TRBD1. The V gene's germline CDR1 is MDHEN and CDR2 SYDVKM. Losses at the gene ends were 6 bases for V and 4 bases for J; bases not matched to a gene: 8. CDR3 size: 16 residues. In DNA form, the CDR3 reads TGTGCCAGCAGCCGTGGGACAGGGGCTTTTAATGAAAAACTGTTTTTT. Amino acid sequence: CASSRGTGAFNEKLFF.

The chain carries TRBV5-1 and TRBJ1-6; D might be TRBD1 (5 bases). Per the germline V gene, CDR1 is SGHRS and CDR2 is YFSETQ. The CDR3 has 14 residues. V lost 3 bases to trimming and J lost 6 bases, with 10 bases between them. The CDR3 DNA reads as TGCGCCAGCAGCTCCAGGGTCGGTAATTCACCCCTCCACTTT. It yields the protein CASSSRVGNSPLHF. Full variable domain (remainder filled in from reference TRBV5-1 and TRBJ1-6): KAGVTQTPRYLIKTRGQQVTLSCSPISGHRSVSWYQQTPGQGLQFLFEYFSETQRNKGNFPGRFSGRQFSNSRSEMNVSTLELGDSALYLCASSSRVGNSPLHFGNGTRLTVT.

This chain links TRBV2 with TRBJ2-2; TRBD1 aligns across 9 bases. With V trimmed by 6 bases and J by 6 bases, 5 bases remained unmatched. CDR1 and CDR2 (germline): SNHLY, FYNNEI. The CDR3 consists of 14 residues. The DNA of the CDR3 is TGTGCCAGCAGGGCACAGGGGGCCGCCGGGGAGCTGTTTTTT. As protein: CASRAQGAAGELFF. Variable domain in full (rest from reference TRBV2 and TRBJ2-2): EPEVTQTPSHQVTQMGQEVILRCVPISNHLYFYWYRQILGQKVEFLVSFYNNEISEKSEIFDDQFSVERPDGSNFTLKIRSTKLEDSAMYFCASRAQGAAGELFFGEGSRLTVL.

The rearrangement joins TRBV5-1 to TRBJ1-1; 10 nucleotides align to TRBD1. With 4 bases clipped from V and 8 bases from J, the junction kept 11 bases outside the gene matches. The CDR3 contains 15 residues. Germline CDR1 and CDR2: SGHRS and YFSETQ. The CDR3 DNA reads as TGCGCCAGCAGCATTCAAGGACAGGGGGTAAAAGAAGCTTTCTTT. It codes for CASSIQGQGVKEAFF.

The genes are TRBV11-2 and TRBJ1-1; 7 nucleotides line up with TRBD1. With 5 bases clipped from V and 0 bases from J, the junction kept 9 bases outside the gene matches. Germline CDR1 reads SGHAT; CDR2 reads FQNNGV. The length of the CDR3 is 16 residues. The DNA for the CDR3 is TGTGCCAGCAGCCAGGCGGGACAGACAATGAACACTGAAGCTTTCTTT. Translated, it gives CASSQAGQTMNTEAFF.

The J gene is TRBJ1-2, the V gene TRBV7-9; TRBD1 aligns across 10 bases. The CDR3 extends over 14 amino acids. Per germline, CDR1 SEHNR and CDR2 FQNEAQ (reference sequence). Losses at the gene ends were 5 bases for V and 7 bases for J; bases not matched to a gene: 7. CDR3 residues: CASSLGTGDSGYTF. The CDR3 region has the DNA TGTGCCAGCAGCCTAGGGACAGGGGATAGTGGCTACACCTTC.

This chain links TRBV6-6 with TRBJ1-1; D is perhaps TRBD1 (6 bases). Trimming left V 2 bases short and J 6 bases short, with 7 bases between. Germline V gives CDR1 MNHNY, CDR2 SVGAGI (reference sequence). The CDR3 is 12 residues long. The CDR3 spells CASSYGGPEAFF. As DNA, the CDR3 is TGTGCCAGCAGTTACGGGGGCCCTGAAGCTTTCTTT.

The J gene is TRBJ1-3, the V gene TRBV5-4; D remains unclear. The germline V gene encodes CDR1 SGHNT and CDR2 YYREEE (reference sequence). Trimming stripped 0 bases from V and 1 base from J, with 8 bases between. The CDR3 consists of 15 residues. The CDR3 loop is CASSLGTPSGNTIYF. The DNA for the CDR3 is TGTGCCAGCAGCTTGGGGACTCCTTCTGGAAACACCATATATTTT.

A few counts support this clone. This chain connects TRBV11-1 to TRBJ2-7, with 11 nucleotides matching TRBD1. This CDR3 has 14 amino acids. J lost 6 bases, V lost 5 bases, and 6 bases had no gene match. Germline lookup yields CDR1 SGHAT and CDR2 FQDESV (reference sequence). CDR3 coding DNA: TGTGCCAGCAGCGCGAGGACAGGGGGCGGCGAGCAGTACTTC. It translates to CASSARTGGGEQYF. Full variable domain (rest looked up from reference TRBV11-1 and TRBJ2-7): EAEVAQSPRYKITEKSQAVAFWCDPISGHATLYWYRQILGQGPELLVQFQDESVVDDSQLPKDRFSAERLKGVDSTLKIQPAELGDSAMYLCASSARTGGGEQYFGPGTRLTVT.

The chain is built from TRBV7-6 and TRBJ2-5; maybe TRBD1 (6 bases). Trimming removed 6 bases from V and 1 base from J, with 12 bases in between. The CDR3 sequence is 14 residues long. Germline CDR1 SGHVS, CDR2 FNYEAQ. The CDR3 region is CASSPHRVQETQYF. The CDR3 bases are TGTGCCAGCAGTCCCCACAGGGTCCAAGAGACCCAGTACTTC.

This chain joins TRBV10-3 and TRBJ2-1, with D tentatively TRBD1 (5 bases). CDR1 and CDR2 (germline): ENHRY, SYGVKD. The CDR3 has 12 amino acids. V lost 3 bases and J lost 8, with 8 bases in between. CDR3 sequence: CAISERGHEQFF. CDR3 DNA: TGTGCCATCAGTGAAAGGGGCCATGAGCAGTTCTTC.

The J gene is TRBJ2-1, the V gene TRBV5-1; tentatively, D is TRBD2 (6 bases). Germline values: CDR1 SGHRS, CDR2 YFSETQ. This CDR3 is 14 amino acids long. V was pared by 4 bases and J by 8 bases, with 16 bases between. CDR3 in amino acids: CASSAGPGRDEQFF. The CDR3 DNA sequence: TGCGCCAGCAGCGCGGGACCTGGGCGGGATGAGCAGTTCTTC. Variable domain in full (rest from reference TRBV5-1 and TRBJ2-1): KAGVTQTPRYLIKTRGQQVTLSCSPISGHRSVSWYQQTPGQGLQFLFEYFSETQRNKGNFPGRFSGRQFSNSRSEMNVSTLELGDSALYLCASSAGPGRDEQFFGPGTRLTVL.

This chain links TRBV7-2 with TRBJ2-5; maybe TRBD2 (5 bases). Germline V gives CDR1 SGHTA, CDR2 FQGNSA. The V end was cut by 1 base, the J end by 0 bases, with 18 bases between. The CDR3 runs to 18 residues. The CDR3 is CASSLVAGRALDQETQYF. CDR3 nucleotide sequence: TGTGCCAGCAGCTTAGTGGCGGGTCGGGCACTAGACCAAGAGACCCAGTACTTC.

This clone occurred once. J is TRBJ2-3 and V is TRBV15; TRBD1 matches 7 bases. The J segment lost 1 base and the V segment lost 8 bases, leaving 9 bases of the junction unmatched. Germline assignment: CDR1 LNHNV and CDR2 YYDKDF (reference sequence). CDR3 length: 15 residues. CDR3 DNA sequence: TGTGCCACCCAACCCGACAGGGCCGGCACAGATACGCAGTATTTT. Residues: CATQPDRAGTDTQYF.

V gene TRBV6-1 combines with J gene TRBJ2-1, with a possible D match to TRBD2 (6 bases). This CDR3 is built from 16 residues. Trimming removed 0 bases at V and 5 bases at J, with 14 bases between. Germline CDR1 reads MNHNS; CDR2 reads SASEGT. The CDR3 bases are TGTGCCAGCAGTGAAGCCGGGGGTTGGGCCAACAATGAGCAGTTCTTC. Translated, it gives CASSEAGGWANNEQFF.

The V and J genes are TRBV7-2 and TRBJ2-2; weak D call: TRBD1 (5 bases). Germline V CDR1 and CDR2: SGHTA, FQGNSA. There are 13 residues in the CDR3. V was pared by 4 bases and J by 5 bases, with 8 bases between. The CDR3 is CASSSSGTGELFF. In nucleotides, the CDR3 is TGTGCCAGCAGCTCCTCAGGGACCGGGGAGCTGTTTTTT.

The chain joins TRBV5-6 to TRBJ1-2, with a possible D match to TRBD1 (5 bases). This CDR3 region has 13 residues. V lost 1 base and J lost 8, with 12 bases in between. CDR1 is SGHDT and CDR2 is YYEEEE in the germline V gene. CDR3 sequence (DNA): TGTGCCAGCAGCTTGAGGCAGGGATGGGGCTACACCTTC. It encodes CASSLRQGWGYTF.

The chain couples TRBV27 to TRBJ2-3, with D possibly being TRBD1 (5 bases). CDR1 MNHEY and CDR2 SMNVEV come from the germline V gene (reference sequence). The CDR3 covers 17 residues. V was pared by 7 bases and J by 4 bases, with 24 bases between. The CDR3: CASKPRVDREFSDTQYF. In DNA form, the CDR3 reads TGTGCCAGCAAACCCAGGGTGGACCGAGAGTTCTCAGATACGCAGTATTTT.

In this sample, this clone turned up a few times. V is TRBV10-3 and J is TRBJ1-5, with D tentatively TRBD1 (6 bases). Germline CDR1 reads ENHRY; CDR2 reads SYGVKD. This CDR3 is built from 16 residues. Deletions cut 8 bases from V and 0 bases from J, with 17 bases between. The CDR3 loop is CAIEPVGALSNQPQHF. The DNA of the CDR3 is TGTGCCATCGAGCCCGTGGGGGCCCTTAGCAATCAGCCCCAGCATTTT.

The chain combines TRBV30 with TRBJ1-2, with D maybe TRBD1 (5 bases). Germline CDR1 GTSNPN, CDR2 SVGIG (reference sequence). The CDR3 contains 16 residues. V gave up 0 bases and J gave up 3 bases, with 17 bases separating them. In DNA form, the CDR3 reads TGTGCCTGGAGTGTACCCGGGCAGGGTGGGTACTATGGCTACACCTTC. Translation gives CAWSVPGQGGYYGYTF.

The chain is built from TRBV19 and TRBJ2-3; 7 positions match TRBD2. J was trimmed by 1 base and V by 5 bases; bases with no gene match: 9. In germline, CDR1 is LNHDA, CDR2 SQIVND (reference sequence). This CDR3 spans 16 amino acids. CDR3 region: CASSHLWGGGTDTQYF. Written as DNA, the CDR3 is TGTGCCAGTAGTCATTTATGGGGAGGGGGCACAGATACGCAGTATTTT.

This chain joins TRBV6-1 and TRBJ1-5, with 8 positions matching TRBD1. The CDR3 runs to 18 residues. In germline, CDR1 is MNHNS, CDR2 SASEGT. V shed 4 bases and J 4 bases; nucleotides not matched to a gene: 15. The CDR3 DNA sequence: TGTGCCAGCAGTGCTACCTTCCAGGGGGCAAGGGCAAATCAGCCCCAGCATTTT. Residues: CASSATFQGARANQPQHF.